This T cell receptor beta chain appears in the sequencing data of a study of regulatory T cells in long-lasting Graves disease. The study's findings and limits: Blood alone, not thyroid tissue, was studied.

This clonotype was found a few times. Its target is not known. The CDR3 is 13 amino acids. Looked up from germline, CDR1 is SGHAT and CDR2 is FQNNGV. V gave up 4 bases and J gave up 5 bases, with 9 bases separating them. Regarding time point: persistent/refractory GD, antithyroid drugs over 5 years with positive TRAb. The authors made the TCR library using RNA they extracted from PBMCs. CDR3-region Arm-PCR and iRepertoire HTBI primers produced the TCR beta libraries. TCRdb reprocessed the multiplex PCR reads with MiXCR, giving one entry per CDR3 protein. The table has some 340,000 distinct CDR3 sequences, 20% to 25% seen once; the top ten hold around 30%.

The receptor's source is a woman in her 40s with Graves disease. The sequences come from peripheral blood mononuclear cells (PBMCs), collected when the disease was refractory, from a patient treated with antithyroid drugs. The genes are TRBV11-2 and TRBJ1-5, with D unresolved. The DNA for the CDR3 is TGTGCCAGCAGCTCCGACAAAGATCAGCCCCAGCATTTT. This translates into CASSSDKDQPQHF.